The 5 T cell receptor beta chains below were found in one sample sequenced in a study of blood T cell repertoires in COVID-19. Some clones are missing from TCRdb's copy, which holds only in-frame ones; the method was immunoSEQ multiplex PCR. The table has about 670,000 clones, about 90% seen once. The sample consisted of peripheral blood. The source is a woman under 30 with acute or convalescent COVID-19.

The rearrangement uses TRBV5-1 and TRBJ2-7; tentative D call: TRBD1 (6 bases). Germline V gives CDR1 SGHRS, CDR2 YFSETQ. The length of the CDR3 is 14 residues. V was clipped by 5 bases and J by 6 bases, with 18 bases between them. CDR3 coding DNA: TGCGCCAGCAGGAGGGCAGGGGACCTGTCCGAGCAGTACTTC. This encodes CASRRAGDLSEQYF.

J is TRBJ1-2 and V is TRBV7-9; 7 nucleotides align to TRBD1. CDR1 is SEHNR and CDR2 is FQNEAQ in the germline V gene (reference sequence). CDR3 size: 14 residues. J lost 4 bases, V lost 1 base, and 3 bases had no gene match. CDR3 bases: TGTGCCAGCAGCTTAGTATCAGGGGGCTATGGCTACACCTTC. This gives the protein CASSLVSGGYGYTF. Full variable domain (missing parts from reference TRBV7-9 and TRBJ1-2): DTGVSQNPRHKITKRGQNVTFRCDPISEHNRLYWYRQTLGQGPEFLTYFQNEAQLEKSRLLSDRFSAERPKGSFSTLEIQRTEQGDSAMYLCASSLVSGGYGYTFGSGTRLTVV.

This clone was seen a few times. V usage is TRBV7-2 and J usage is TRBJ2-7; D is possibly TRBD2 (6 bases). This CDR3 comprises 14 residues. Trimming shortened V by 5 bases and J by 0 bases, and 11 bases separated the two germline ends. The germline CDR1 and CDR2 sequences are SGHTA and FQGNSA. CDR3 in DNA: TGTGCCAGCAGCAAGGGGACTGGCTCCTACGAGCAGTACTTC. Its protein is CASSKGTGSYEQYF.

The chain carries TRBV5-4 and TRBJ2-1; a weak D match, TRBD1 (5 bases). The CDR3 extends over 16 amino acids. V lost 3 bases to trimming and J lost 0 bases, with 13 bases between them. Germline lookup yields CDR1 SGHNT and CDR2 YYREEE (reference sequence). In nucleotides, the CDR3 is TGTGCCAGCAGCTACGGCTTAGGGGCCTCCTACAATGAGCAGTTCTTC. Protein product: CASSYGLGASYNEQFF.

The chain couples TRBV6-5 to TRBJ2-7; 7 nucleotides agree with TRBD1. The CDR3 is made up of 14 amino acids. Germline CDR1 MNHEY, CDR2 SVGAGI. Unmatched junction bases numbered 9, after V lost 7 bases and J lost 3 bases. In DNA form, the CDR3 reads TGTGCCAGCACTCCCGGGACAGACATCTACGAGCAGTACTTC. As protein: CASTPGTDIYEQYF.